This T cell receptor beta chain was found in a study of graft-versus-host responses after intestinal transplantation (dated by TCRdb to 2020 to 2022). For the study in its entirety: The transplants that recipients received were multivisceral, liver-intestinal, or isolated intestinal. All recipients received anti-thymocyte globulin induction followed by maintenance tacrolimus and steroids for about three years. Graft-versus-host and host-versus-graft alloreactive T cell clones were tracked in the graft, circulation and bone marrow after intestinal transplantation using bulk TCR-beta CDR3 sequencing. Alloreactive clones were identified by sequencing pre-transplant mixed lymphocyte reaction products and comparing these products with unstimulated pre-transplant donor and recipient T cells. Of the roughly 25 intestinal transplant recipients enrolled in the cohort, one of whom was a retransplant, a few patients without pretransplant specimens were excluded. Donor T cell macrochimerism was defined as a peak of at least 4% donor T cells among recipient peripheral blood mononuclear cells. Samples from a few later patients were sequenced in-house on an Illumina MiSeq with MiXCR processing rather than by the commercial service.

As to this clone: Its antigen is still unknown. Base qualities are not provided; no much larger clone lies one nucleotide away.

This specimen's time point label, interpreted: cells obtained before transplantation from donor or recipient. CD3+CD4+ and CD3+CD8+ populations were FACS-sorted from unstimulated pre-transplant donor and recipient cells taken from spleen or lymph nodes. Germline trimming amounts to 0 bases on V and 0 bases on J, with 5 as the count of junction bases outside the gene matches. CDR1 and CDR2, looked up from the germline V gene, are KGHSH and LQKENI. The CDR3 spans 19 residues, from the cysteine through the phenylalanine. The retained sequence is limited to the CDR3, 57 bases, with the frame set at the first base. The study at large found these results: High GvH to HvG T cell clonal ratios were observed in the allografts of patients with donor T cell macrochimerism. Early after transplant, declines in HvG clones were associated with peak levels of circulating GvH clones. The conclusions were limited by the relatively low number and heterogeneity of the intestinal transplant patients. GvH clones were detected in recipient bone marrow, and some of these GvH clones were observed earlier in ileal mucosa or blood, consistent with an intestinal mucosal origin.

Libraries were made using the immunoSEQ multiplex PCR assay. In most patients, genomic DNA was isolated using the Qiagen DNeasy Blood and Tissue Kit and sent frozen to Adaptive Biotechnologies for TCR sequencing. For most patients, genomic DNA was subjected to high-throughput TCR-beta CDR3 sequencing by Adaptive Biotechnologies. From the authors' description of their analysis: Adaptive's ImmunoSEQ software supplied the TCR sequencing data for approximately 18 patients, while MiXCR and VDJtools were used to process a few other patients. To correct CD4 versus CD8 sorting errors, any sequence found in both subsets at a frequency ratio below 5:1 was removed. Because the origin of CDR3 nucleotide sequences shared between donor and recipient could not be assigned, those sequences were removed. Alloreactive clones required at least 2-fold expansion over unstimulated cells and minimum CFSE-low frequency of 0.002% (template counts) or 0.001% (read counts). Mappable clones were those detected in sequenced pre-transplant spleen, lymph node, or MLR CFSE-low populations of the donor or recipient. Cumulative frequency of alloreactive clones was calculated as a percentage of all sequences weighted by copy number. This immuneACCESS table, as held by TCRdb, lists in-frame sequences with V and J called but not all clones. Of the missing ones, under half trace to an unresolved V gene in checked studies; the others have no known cause. V and J calls and clone size are given by that table; D and trimming were obtained from the DNA. This sample gives tens of thousands of clones in total; roughly 94% of them show up just once. The ten largest clonotypes hold around 0.2% of the sample.

Recombination linked TRBV18 to TRBJ2-7, with TRBD2 matching 16 junction bases. The source material was unstimulated CD4+ T cells sorted from spleen or lymph node cells, sampled before transplant. This receptor was obtained from a human donor who was the organ donor for an intestinal transplant. The CDR3 sequence is CASSPPLGLAGGSSYEQYF. The base sequence is TGTGCCAGCTCACCACCACTGGGACTAGCGGGGGGGAGCTCCTACGAGCAGTACTTC.